This record concerns one TCR beta chain sequence. The antigen is unknown. CDR1 is MNHEY and CDR2 is SMNVEV in the germline V gene (reference sequence). The CDR3 covers 16 residues. With V trimmed by 0 bases and J by 3 bases, 4 bases remained unmatched. The entry originates in a study of graft-versus-host responses after intestinal transplantation. Study-level points and caveats: There was an association between peak levels of circulating GvH clones and early post-transplant HvG declines. Individuals who had graft-donor T cell macrochimerism had allografts that showed high graft-versus-host to host-versus-graft clonal ratios.

Here immunoSEQ multiplex PCR was the method, and the copy in TCRdb shows in-frame clones only, minus some. The table includes some 69,000 clones, just under 95% detected once. V is TRBV27 and J is TRBJ2-3, with TRBD1 identical over 9 bases. Sequencing used bone marrow, obtained nearly 750 days after intestinal transplantation. The clonotype comes from a human patient who received an intestinal transplant, so some T cells may come from the graft donor. For the CDR3, the DNA is TGTGCCAGCAGTTTATCATGGGACAGGGAGACAGATACGCAGTATTTT. This codes for CASSLSWDRETDTQYF.